These T cell receptor beta chains were read from a single sample in a study of cytomegalovirus exposure and HLA in healthy donors. Sequencing was performed with immunoSEQ multiplex PCR; in TCRdb, only in-frame clones are kept and a portion is missing. This sample has 100,000 to 150,000 clones, with 80% found just once. The source material was PBMCs. These receptors were obtained from a male donor in good health and CMV-seronegative. Each CDR3 is given with its conserved first and last residue. A D gene is named only where the DNA matches it firmly. Part of the rows lack a size; the others show once, few, many or a class for expanded clones.

clone size	V gene	J gene	D gene	CDR3 DNA	CDR3 protein
-	TRBV6-5	TRBJ2-1	TRBD2	TGTGCCAGCAGTTACTCGACTAGCGGGGGCTATGAGCAGTTCTTC	CASSYSTSGGYEQFF
once	TRBV30	TRBJ2-2	TRBD1	TGTGCCTGGAGTTCCTCCGGGACAGACACCGGGGAGCTGTTTTTT	CAWSSSGTDTGELFF
-	TRBV27	TRBJ1-3	-	TGTGCCAGCAGACTTTCTCGACATGTGCAAGGAAACACCATATATTTT	CASRLSRHVQGNTIYF
-	TRBV11-3	TRBJ2-1	TRBD1	TGTGCCAGCAGCGGGACAGGTGGGGATGAGCAGTTCTTC	CASSGTGGDEQFF
few	TRBV7-9	TRBJ1-5	TRBD1	TGTGCCAGCAGCCAGGGGGTCAATCAGCCCCAGCATTTT	CASSQGVNQPQHF
-	TRBV6-1	TRBJ1-4	TRBD1	TGTGCCAGCAGTGAACCCACAGGGGCAGAAAAACTGTTTTTT	CASSEPTGAEKLFF
-	TRBV2	TRBJ1-1	TRBD1	TGTGCCAGCAGCGAACCGGGACAGGGGGGCACTGAAGCTTTCTTT	CASSEPGQGGTEAFF
-	TRBV25-1	TRBJ2-3	TRBD2	TGTGCCAGCCAGGACGGGAGGGGGGGGGTTTTCGCAGATACGCAGTATTTT	CASQDGRGGVFADTQYF
-	TRBV9	TRBJ2-1	-	TGTGCCAGCAGCGTAGCCCAACGAGTATACAATGAGCAGTTCTTC	CASSVAQRVYNEQFF
-	TRBV9	TRBJ2-2	-	TGTGCCAGCAGCGTAGGAGTCGGAGTGGCAGAGAACACCGGGGAGCTGTTTTTT	CASSVGVGVAENTGELFF
-	TRBV19	TRBJ2-7	-	TGTGCCAGTAGTATAGGCCCAGGGCCGTCCTACGAGCAGTACTTC	CASSIGPGPSYEQYF
-	TRBV5-1	TRBJ1-2	TRBD1	TGCGCCAGCAGCTTGGCCGGGACAGGGGGCGGCTACACCTTC	CASSLAGTGGGYTF
-	TRBV5-4	TRBJ1-1	TRBD1	TGTGCCAGCAGCTTGGCCGGGACAGGGTCTGAAGCTTTCTTT	CASSLAGTGSEAFF
-	TRBV7-9	TRBJ1-1	-	TGTGCCAGCAGCTTAGGGTCCAGGGCGGACACTGAAGCTTTCTTT	CASSLGSRADTEAFF
-	TRBV5-1	TRBJ1-4	TRBD1	TGCGCCAGCAGCCTACAGGGGGCGGGTGAAAAACTGTTTTTT	CASSLQGAGEKLFF
-	TRBV5-1	TRBJ2-7	TRBD1	TGCGCCAGCAGCTCTACGGACAGGGCCCCCTACGAGCAGTACTTC	CASSSTDRAPYEQYF
-	TRBV28	TRBJ1-5	-	TGTGCCAGCAGTTCGGGACTGAGGGGTGGCAATCAGCCCCAGCATTTT	CASSSGLRGGNQPQHF
few	TRBV6-4	TRBJ2-1	TRBD1	TGTGCCAGCAGTGACCGCCCGGGACAGGGGTCCGATGAGCAGTTCTTC	CASSDRPGQGSDEQFF
once	TRBV4-2	TRBJ1-2	-	TGTGCCAGCAGCCAAGAACGGGGGGCGCAAAACTATGGCTACACCTTC	CASSQERGAQNYGYTF
-	TRBV6-4	TRBJ2-1	TRBD2	TGTGCCAGCAGTGAAAGGGCGGGAGATTGGAATGAGCAGTTCTTC	CASSERAGDWNEQFF
-	TRBV7-2	TRBJ2-1	TRBD2	TGTGCCAGCAGCTTAAGACTAGCAGGCTCCTACAATGAGCAGTTCTTC	CASSLRLAGSYNEQFF
-	TRBV10-3	TRBJ1-3	-	TGTGCCATCGGCGGATCTGGAAACACCATATATTTT	CAIGGSGNTIYF
-	TRBV4-2	TRBJ2-3	TRBD2	TGTGCCAGCAGCCAGACCGATAAAGCGGGAGGGCCATCAGATACGCAGTATTTT	CASSQTDKAGGPSDTQYF
-	TRBV30	TRBJ1-2	TRBD1	TGTGCCTGGAGTGTTAGACAGGGGCATGGCTACACCTTC	CAWSVRQGHGYTF
once	TRBV19	TRBJ1-1	TRBD1	TGTGCCAGTAGTCTTACAGGGGAGGCTGAAGCTTTCTTT	CASSLTGEAEAFF
once	TRBV18	TRBJ1-3	TRBD1	TGTGCCACCCTACCGATCCCTTCTGAGGAGCGTCCTGCCCGGGACAGGGTCTCTGGAAACACCATATATTTT	CATLPIPSEERPARDRVSGNTIYF
-	TRBV18	TRBJ1-1	-	TGTGCCAGCTCACCACAGGACTCAGGGAGGACTGAAGCTTTCTTT	CASSPQDSGRTEAFF
few	TRBV5-1	TRBJ2-7	-	TGCGCCAGCAGCTCCTCAGGGCGCGACGAGCAGTACTTC	CASSSSGRDEQYF
few	TRBV21-1	TRBJ2-3	-	TGTGCCAGCAGCAAAATAGATGGCCTAGCGGGAAACACAGATACGCAGTATTTT	CASSKIDGLAGNTDTQYF
-	TRBV7-3	TRBJ1-1	-	TGTGCCAGCAGCCCAGGGTTGGGGACTGAGGCTTTCTTT	CASSPGLGTEAFF
-	TRBV6-1	TRBJ1-6	TRBD1	TGTGCCAGCAGTGAATGGGCGGGACAGTCTAATTCACCCCTCCACTTT	CASSEWAGQSNSPLHF
-	TRBV9	TRBJ1-1	-	TGTGCCAGCAGCCAACAGGAGAGGAACACTGAAGCTTTCTTT	CASSQQERNTEAFF
-	TRBV18	TRBJ1-5	-	TGTGCCAGCTCACCGGGACTTAGTGAAAATCAGCCCCAGCATTTT	CASSPGLSENQPQHF
-	TRBV9	TRBJ2-7	-	TGTGCCAGCATCGAGGGGGGGGGACCGGAGTGGTACGAGCAGTACTTC	CASIEGGGPEWYEQYF
-	TRBV7-9	TRBJ2-7	-	TGTGCCAGCGCGGGATCCCTCTCCTACGAGCAGTACTTC	CASAGSLSYEQYF
-	TRBV7-2	TRBJ2-7	TRBD2	TGTGCCAGCAGCGAGGGACTAGCGGGAGGGAGGAACGAGCAGTACTTC	CASSEGLAGGRNEQYF
once	TRBV10-3	TRBJ2-7	-	TGTGCCATCACGTCCACTAGGGACGAGCAGTACTTC	CAITSTRDEQYF
-	TRBV5-1	TRBJ2-7	-	TGCGCCAGCAGCGTAGACAATACCTACGAGCAGTACTTC	CASSVDNTYEQYF
few	TRBV30	TRBJ1-2	TRBD1	TGTGCCAGACAGACAGGGGGGAACTATGGCTACACCTTC	CARQTGGNYGYTF
-	TRBV6-1	TRBJ1-2	TRBD1	TGTGCCACCGAGGGACAGGCGAACTATGGCTACACCTTC	CATEGQANYGYTF
-	TRBV7-9	TRBJ1-5	-	TGTGCCAGCAGCTCCACAAATAGCAATCAGCCCCAGCATTTT	CASSSTNSNQPQHF
few	TRBV7-9	TRBJ1-1	TRBD1	TGTGCCAGCAGCTTTGGACAGGGCGGTTCCGCTTTCTTT	CASSFGQGGSAFF
-	TRBV11-2	TRBJ2-7	TRBD1	TGTGCCAGCAGCTCGGGACAGGGGGCACAAAGGTACGAGCAGTACTTC	CASSSGQGAQRYEQYF
-	TRBV7-9	TRBJ2-5	TRBD2	TGTTCCAGCAGTATGCTAGCGGGGGGACGATTCCAAGAGACCCAGTACTTC	CSSSMLAGGRFQETQYF
-	TRBV4-3	TRBJ1-1	-	TGCGCCAGCAGCCAAGAAGGGGCAGCTAACACTGAAGCTTTCTTT	CASSQEGAANTEAFF
-	TRBV20-1	TRBJ1-1	-	TGCAGTGCCCGAGCGTGGACTGAAGCTTTCTTT	CSARAWTEAFF
-	TRBV20-1	TRBJ2-1	TRBD2	TGCAGTGCAGGGCTAGCGGGACAGTTCTTC	CSAGLAGQFF
-	TRBV4-1	TRBJ1-2	-	TGCGCCAGCAGCCAAGATAACGCTAAGAGTAACTATGGCTACACCTTC	CASSQDNAKSNYGYTF
-	TRBV5-4	TRBJ2-7	-	TGTGCCAGCAGCCCGACGGACTCAATTTACGAGCAGTACTTC	CASSPTDSIYEQYF
-	TRBV2	TRBJ1-5	-	TGTGCCAGCAGTGAAAACAGGGTGGATCAGCCCCAGCATTTT	CASSENRVDQPQHF
-	TRBV19	TRBJ1-1	-	TGTGCCTGTAGTATATCCCTATCCGTGAACACTGAAGCTTTCTTT	CACSISLSVNTEAFF
-	TRBV6-5	TRBJ2-1	-	TGTGCCAGCAGTTACTCCGCGGGATCAGAGGGCAATGAGCAGTTCTTC	CASSYSAGSEGNEQFF
once	TRBV2	TRBJ2-3	TRBD1	TGTGCCAGCAGGTGGACAGGGGTAGATACGCAGTATTTT	CASRWTGVDTQYF
-	TRBV7-8	TRBJ1-3	TRBD1	TGTGCCAGCAGCTTCCCGACAGGGGGAGGAAACACCATATATTTT	CASSFPTGGGNTIYF
-	TRBV5-1	TRBJ2-7	-	TGCGCCAGCAGCTTGGCCCTTGACAGGTCCTACGAGCAGTACTTC	CASSLALDRSYEQYF
-	TRBV11-2	TRBJ2-2	-	TGTGCCAGCAGCTTCAGGATGGGGAGTTTAGCCGGGGAGCTGTTTTTT	CASSFRMGSLAGELFF
-	TRBV30	TRBJ2-7	TRBD1	TGTGCCTCGGGGACAGGGGGCTACGAGCAGTACTTC	CASGTGGYEQYF
-	TRBV30	TRBJ2-7	TRBD2	TGTGCCTGGAGTGTAGCTAGCGGCCCCTACGAGCAGTACTTC	CAWSVASGPYEQYF
few	TRBV7-2	TRBJ1-2	TRBD1	TGTGCCAGCAGCTTAGATTTTCGGGACAGGGTCTATGGCTACACCTTC	CASSLDFRDRVYGYTF